The following is a TCR beta chain sequence with its context. The antigen remains undetermined. This sample is part of a study of post-analysis software for immune sequencing data. Across the study: Disease courses included relapsing-remitting, secondary progressive and progressive-relapsing multiple sclerosis.

Trimming stripped 7 bases from V and 4 bases from J, with 6 bases between. This CDR3 is 10 amino acids long. Germline V lookup: CDR1 DFQATT, CDR2 SNEGSKA (reference sequence). General study findings and limits: Included in a set of 5 or 6 TRBV segments more frequent in patients than controls were TRBV5-6, TRBV5-1 and TRBV20-1. Normalized Chao1 diversity was significantly reduced in patients versus controls. With F measure, samples from one preparation batch clustered together strongly.

Every TCR beta cDNA library bore unique molecular identifiers. T cells numbering about 0.95 to 10 million yielded 450,000 to 500,000 cDNA molecules. TCRdb passed the PCR reads through MiXCR, listing each CDR3 protein once. The table shows around 700,000 distinct CDR3 sequences, with 59% occurring only once. The sample taken for sequencing was blood. The chain has TRBV20-1 and TRBJ2-3; D is unresolved. The TCR comes from a girl aged 2-10 years with multiple sclerosis. The CDR3 region has the DNA TGCAGTGTAAACGCAGATACGCAGTATTTT. Translation gives CSVNADTQYF.